This T cell receptor beta chain appears in the sequencing data of a study of spatial heterogeneity in lung cancer. Across the study: Tumor regions showed TCR transcript counts that correlated strongly with a T cell module score from matched bulk RNA-seq. Each unique TCR and UMI combination was seen more than ten times on average in raw reads.

A word on this clonotype: The antigen is not known. Because the library targeted alpha chains, this beta chain is an off-target read whose size means little.

Indicated time point: sample taken at primary tumor resection. Whole RNA obtained from tumor, nontumor lung or frozen PBMC underwent sequencing without sorting. TCRdb itself ran the 5' RACE reads through MiXCR, one entry per CDR3 protein. The repertoire includes more than 6,500 distinct CDR3 sequences, 10% to 15% of them detected once, and 22% sits in the top ten. This CDR3 contains 15 residues. The J segment lost 4 bases and the V segment lost 7 bases, leaving 8 bases of the junction unmatched. The germline gives CDR1 LNHDA, CDR2 SQIVND (reference sequence). Study results and limitations: How many expanded intratumoral alpha and beta TCRs were present tracked the tumor mutation count, which was a count of nonsynonymous mutations.

Sequences were derived from lung tumor tissue, sampled at surgery. This clonotype originated in a male donor with early-stage non-small cell lung cancer. The V and J genes are TRBV19 and TRBJ1-5, with TRBD1 matching 9 bases. In nucleotides, the CDR3 is TGTGCCAGTAATTCGGGACAGGGTATTAATCAGCCCCAGCATTTT. It translates to CASNSGQGINQPQHF.